These 21 T cell receptor beta chains were sequenced from one sample in a study of Ad26.COV2.S vaccination and SARS-CoV-2 variants. Treatment specified: some 20 received Ad26.COV2.S at low or high dose, single or two shots; a few received placebo; per-sample allocation not given. Following the first vaccine or placebo injection, samples were taken on day 63. Here immunoSEQ multiplex PCR was the method, and the copy in TCRdb shows in-frame clones only, minus some. Among hundreds of thousands of clones listed, 80% to 90% were seen once. The specimen was peripheral blood, collected in a trial of Ad26.COV2.S vaccine versus placebo. These receptor sequences come from a person between 18 and 65 years old who received the Ad26.COV2.S COVID-19 vaccine or a placebo.

This chain joins TRBV11-2 and TRBJ2-5, with D perhaps TRBD2 (5 bases). V was pared by 2 bases and J by 5 bases, with 9 bases between. Germline CDR1 and CDR2: SGHAT and FQNNGV. The CDR3 runs 13 residues. The CDR3: CASSLRGVETQYF. The CDR3 DNA follows: TGTGCCAGCAGCTTACGGGGAGTTGAGACCCAGTACTTC. Filled out from reference TRBV11-2 and TRBJ2-5, the complete variable domain reads EAGVAQSPRYKIIEKRQSVAFWCNPISGHATLYWYQQILGQGPKLLIQFQNNGVVDDSQLPKDRFSAERLKGVDSTLKIQPAKLEDSAVYLCASSLRGVETQYFGPGTRLLVL.

The rearrangement joins TRBV18 to TRBJ2-3, with 9 bases fitting TRBD2. Germline V gene sequence: CDR1 KGHSH, CDR2 LQKENI. This CDR3 region has 18 residues. The J segment lost 2 bases and the V segment lost 2 bases, leaving 11 bases of the junction unmatched. CDR3 sequence (DNA): TGTGCCAGCTCACCAGAGAAACTAGCGGGCTCCTCCACAGATACGCAGTATTTT. It is translated as CASSPEKLAGSSTDTQYF.

The chain links TRBV7-9 to TRBJ1-5; 7 nucleotides match TRBD1. The CDR3 totals 13 residues. Trimming cost V 5 bases and J 7 bases; bases outside gene matches: 5. The germline CDR1 and CDR2 sequences are SEHNR and FQNEAQ (reference sequence). The CDR3 protein is CASSLTGDQPQHF. In DNA form, the CDR3 reads TGTGCCAGCAGCCTCACAGGGGACCAGCCCCAGCATTTT. Filled out from reference TRBV7-9 and TRBJ1-5, the complete variable domain reads DTGVSQNPRHKITKRGQNVTFRCDPISEHNRLYWYRQTLGQGPEFLTYFQNEAQLEKSRLLSDRFSAERPKGSFSTLEIQRTEQGDSAMYLCASSLTGDQPQHFGDGTRLSIL.

The chain carries TRBV19 and TRBJ2-7; 8 nucleotides align to TRBD1. V shed 1 base, J shed 6 bases, and the junction held 8 bases outside the gene matches. Looked up from germline, CDR1 is LNHDA and CDR2 is SQIVND (reference sequence). This CDR3 is built from 15 residues. The chain's CDR3 is CASSIAAGGLREQYF. The DNA of the CDR3 is TGTGCCAGTAGTATAGCGGCAGGGGGCTTACGCGAGCAGTACTTC.

CDR3 nucleotide sequence: TGTGCCAGCAGCTTGACAGGGGGCCAAGAGACCCAGTACTTC. It encodes CASSLTGGQETQYF. The rearrangement uses TRBV11-2 and TRBJ2-5; 9 bases are a match to TRBD1. The V gene end was trimmed by 3 bases and the J gene end by 1 base; junction bases not matched to a gene: 0. This CDR3 has 14 amino acids. Germline CDR1 and CDR2: SGHAT and FQNNGV.

V usage is TRBV5-1 and J usage is TRBJ2-5; D not resolved. The CDR3 loop spans 13 amino acids. CDR1 SGHRS and CDR2 YFSETQ come from the germline V gene. V gave up 4 bases and J gave up 5 bases, with 12 bases separating them. The CDR3 sequence: CASSSDGSETQYF. The DNA for the CDR3 is TGCGCCAGCAGCAGTGATGGGTCGGAGACCCAGTACTTC.

There are a few counts of this clone. J is TRBJ1-2 and V is TRBV5-6; 10 positions agree with TRBD1. The CDR3 has 14 amino acids. Germline V gives CDR1 SGHDT, CDR2 YYEEEE. V shed 3 bases and J 8 bases; nucleotides not matched to a gene: 7. The CDR3 DNA follows: TGTGCCAGCAGCTACCGACAGGGGGCGAAGGGCTACACCTTC. Translating gives CASSYRQGAKGYTF.

The rearrangement uses TRBV6-5 and TRBJ2-5, with TRBD2 as a possible D gene (6 bases). This CDR3 comprises 11 residues. Germline V CDR1 and CDR2: MNHEY, SVGAGI. The V and J ends lost 9 bases and 3 bases respectively, with 8 bases between them. This CDR3 is CARGRKETQYF. CDR3 sequence (DNA): TGTGCCAGGGGGAGGAAAGAGACCCAGTACTTC.

The rearrangement joins TRBV5-4 to TRBJ1-5; D is unclear. Per germline, CDR1 SGHNT and CDR2 YYREEE (reference sequence). CDR3 length: 17 amino acids. The ends were cut back, 0 bases at V and 2 bases at J, with 15 bases in the middle. CDR3 sequence: CASSLGGRGGRNQPQHF. The CDR3 bases are TGTGCCAGCAGCTTGGGGGGTCGGGGAGGACGCAATCAGCCCCAGCATTTT.

The gene calls are TRBV30 and TRBJ1-6; TRBD1 aligns across 9 bases. V lost 0 bases to trimming and J lost 9 bases; unmatched junction nucleotides: 6. In germline, CDR1 is GTSNPN, CDR2 SVGIG (reference sequence). The CDR3 has 15 residues. CDR3 residues: CAWSVLPGQGSPLHF. CDR3 nucleotides: TGTGCCTGGAGTGTACTGCCGGGACAGGGTTCACCCCTCCACTTT.

The sample holds a few counts of this clone. CDR3: CASSPQGQGDRDYGYTF. The CDR3 region has the DNA TGTGCCAGCAGCCCCCAGGGACAGGGAGATAGGGACTATGGCTACACCTTC. The chain couples TRBV3-1 (or the pseudogene TRBV3-2) to TRBJ1-2; 9 bases fit TRBD1. There are 17 residues in the CDR3. Germline V gene sequence: CDR1 LGHDT, CDR2 YNNKEL (reference sequence). Trimming took 4 bases from V and 3 from J; bases not matched to a gene: 12.

The rearrangement links TRBV3-1 (or the pseudogene TRBV3-2) to TRBJ2-2; no definite D call. Per germline, CDR1 LGHDT and CDR2 YNNKEL (reference sequence). V lost 6 bases and J lost 5, with 4 bases in between. The CDR3 loop spans 11 amino acids. CDR3 loop: CASSSTGELFF. The CDR3, as DNA: TGTGCCAGCAGTAGTACCGGGGAGCTGTTTTTT.

This clone was recorded a few times. V is TRBV6-6 and J is TRBJ2-7; D uncertain. This CDR3 contains 12 residues. Germline CDR1 and CDR2: MNHNY and SVGAGI (reference sequence). V lost 0 bases and J lost 6, with 6 bases in between. For the CDR3, the DNA is TGTGCCAGCAGTTACTCCGCCGGCGAGCAGTACTTC. It encodes CASSYSAGEQYF.

V usage is TRBV3-1 (or the pseudogene TRBV3-2) and J usage is TRBJ2-2, with TRBD2 matching 9 bases. The CDR3 is 16 amino acids. Germline lookup yields CDR1 LGHDT and CDR2 YNNKEL (reference sequence). V lost 4 bases and J lost 5; bases outside the gene matches: 8. The CDR3 bases are TGTGCCAGCAGCCGGCGGGAGGGCATCCGTACCGGGGAGCTGTTTTTT. Protein: CASSRREGIRTGELFF.

This clone was picked up a small number of times. DNA of the CDR3: TGTGCCAGCAGCCCCGGGGGGGGCACCACTGAAGCTTTCTTT. It specifies CASSPGGGTTEAFF. This chain links TRBV11-2 with TRBJ1-1, with a tentative D call TRBD1 (6 bases). V gave up 5 bases and J gave up 4 bases, with 14 bases separating them. CDR3 size: 14 residues. CDR1 and CDR2 (germline): SGHAT, FQNNGV.

This clone was detected only once. J is TRBJ2-6 and V is TRBV27, with TRBD1 matching over 8 bases. The ends lost 2 bases at V and 1 base at J; junction bases unmatched: 7. CDR3 length equals 18 residues. CDR1 and CDR2 (germline): MNHEY, SMNVEV (reference sequence). The CDR3: CASSLGPRTGSGANVLTF. CDR3 bases: TGTGCCAGCAGTTTAGGCCCCCGGACAGGGTCTGGGGCCAACGTCCTGACTTTC. Combining the CDR3 with reference TRBV27 and TRBJ2-6 gives the whole variable domain EAQVTQNPRYLITVTGKKLTVTCSQNMNHEYMSWYRQDPGLGLRQIYYSMNVEVTDKGDVPEGYKVSRKEKRNFPLILESPSPNQTSLYFCASSLGPRTGSGANVLTFGAGSRLTVL.

This chain uses TRBV30 with TRBJ2-3, with 9 bases fitting TRBD2. This CDR3 region has 15 residues. V gave up 2 bases and J gave up 4 bases; unmatched junction bases: 7. The germline V gene encodes CDR1 GTSNPN and CDR2 SVGIG (reference sequence). CDR3 in DNA: TGTGCCTGGAGTTCTGCGGGGGGGCCGCCAGATACGCAGTATTTT. Amino acids: CAWSSAGGPPDTQYF. Based on the CDR3 plus reference TRBV30 and TRBJ2-3, the full variable domain is SQTIHQWPATLVQPVGSPLSLECTVEGTSNPNLYWYRQAAGRGLQLLFYSVGIGQISSEVPQNLSASRPQDRQFILSSKKLLLSDSGFYLCAWSSAGGPPDTQYFGPGTRLTVL.

The chain combines TRBV18 with TRBJ1-1; D possibly corresponds to TRBD1 (6 bases). CDR1 is KGHSH and CDR2 is LQKENI in the germline V gene. The V and J ends lost 3 bases and 7 bases respectively, with 12 bases between them. The CDR3 is 13 residues long. CDR3 amino acids: CASSPPDSLEAFF. The CDR3 region has the DNA TGTGCCAGCTCACCCCCGGACAGCCTTGAAGCTTTCTTT.

The chain has TRBV29-1 and TRBJ2-7; D remains unclear. V was pared by 7 bases and J by 2 bases, with 15 bases between. The CDR3 is 13 amino acids. Germline CDR1 and CDR2: SQVTM and ANQGSEA. The CDR3 DNA reads as TGCAGCGCAACCCCAGATAATACCTACGAGCAGTACTTC. Translated: CSATPDNTYEQYF.

The genes are TRBV2 and TRBJ2-7; D is unresolved. CDR3 size: 12 residues. The V end was cut by 4 bases, the J end by 3 bases, with 7 bases between. Germline V lookup: CDR1 SNHLY, CDR2 FYNNEI. The CDR3 nucleotides are TGTGCCAGCAGTGGGGCAGGCTACGAGCAGTACTTC. It specifies CASSGAGYEQYF.

This chain connects TRBV3-1 (or the pseudogene TRBV3-2) to TRBJ2-2; 8 nucleotides match TRBD1. The CDR3 spans 15 residues. CDR1 is LGHDT, CDR2 YNNKEL, per germline (reference sequence). With 3 bases clipped from V and 5 bases from J, the junction kept 5 bases outside the gene matches. The CDR3 DNA sequence: TGTGCCAGCAGCCATGGACAGGGAAAAACCGGGGAGCTGTTTTTT. This translates into CASSHGQGKTGELFF.